This T cell receptor beta chain came from a study of blood T cell repertoires in COVID-19. Study context: The cDNA or gDNA used as material had been derived from T cells, B-cell-depleted T cells, or PBMCs.

The CDR3 length is 13 residues. The V end was cut by 5 bases, the J end by 2 bases, with 6 bases between. Per the germline V gene, CDR1 is SEHNR and CDR2 is FQNEAQ (reference sequence). In the authors' workflow: Nucleated cell counts were estimated from reference gene primer amplification. Measured with immunoSEQ multiplex PCR; TCRdb has only the in-frame clones, and not every one. That table gives V, J and clone size, and the DNA gave D and trimming. The sample lists 300,000 to 400,000 clones, 87% seen once, with about 2.3% in the top ten. The chain employs TRBV7-9 and TRBJ2-2; D remains ambiguous. The receptor was derived from a woman in her sixties or seventies with COVID-19, enrolled during active disease. The sequenced material came from peripheral blood. CDR3 region: CASSPLNTGELFF. CDR3 nucleotide sequence: TGTGCCAGCAGCCCCCTCAACACCGGGGAGCTGTTTTTT.